This entry describes one T cell receptor beta chain. CDR3 length: 12 residues. From germline, CDR1 is SNHLY and CDR2 FYNNEI. V shed 1 base and J shed 6 bases, with 7 bases lying between them. This sample is drawn from a study of blood T cell repertoires in COVID-19. As for the study in general: The cDNA or gDNA used as material had been derived from T cells, B-cell-depleted T cells, or PBMCs.

Original handling: Amplification of reference gene primers was used by the study to estimate nucleated cell counts. Method: immunoSEQ multiplex PCR; TCRdb's copy keeps in-frame clones and lacks some. The V and J calls and clone size are taken from that table; D and trimming were inferred from the DNA. This sample carries more than 100,000 clones, roughly 70% of them seen once, and the ten largest clones take approximately 0.79%. This sequence originates from a human donor with acute or convalescent COVID-19. The donor label of this sample is uncertain. Source material: peripheral blood. The chain recombines TRBV2 with TRBJ2-7, with D possibly TRBD1 on 6 matching bases. Here the CDR3 reads CASSEEDSEQYF. The DNA for the CDR3 is TGTGCCAGCAGTGAAGAGGACAGCGAGCAGTACTTC.